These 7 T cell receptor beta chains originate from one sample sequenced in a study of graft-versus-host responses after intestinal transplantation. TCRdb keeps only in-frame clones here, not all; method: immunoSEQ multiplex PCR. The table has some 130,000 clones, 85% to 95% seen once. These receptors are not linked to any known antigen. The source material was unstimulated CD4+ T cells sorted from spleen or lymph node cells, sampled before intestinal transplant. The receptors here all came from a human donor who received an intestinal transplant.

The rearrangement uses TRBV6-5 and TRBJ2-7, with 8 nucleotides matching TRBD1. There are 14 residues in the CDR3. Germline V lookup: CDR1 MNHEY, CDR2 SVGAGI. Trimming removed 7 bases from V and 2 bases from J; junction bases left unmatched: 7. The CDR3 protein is CASNRRTGTYEQYF. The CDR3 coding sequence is TGTGCCAGCAACCGAAGGACAGGGACCTACGAGCAGTACTTC.

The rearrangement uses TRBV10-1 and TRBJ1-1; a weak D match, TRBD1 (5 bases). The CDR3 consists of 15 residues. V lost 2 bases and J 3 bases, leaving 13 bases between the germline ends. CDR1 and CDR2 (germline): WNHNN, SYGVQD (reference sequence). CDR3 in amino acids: CASSEGDSRYTEAFF. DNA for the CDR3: TGCGCCAGCAGTGAGGGGGACTCACGGTACACTGAAGCTTTCTTT.

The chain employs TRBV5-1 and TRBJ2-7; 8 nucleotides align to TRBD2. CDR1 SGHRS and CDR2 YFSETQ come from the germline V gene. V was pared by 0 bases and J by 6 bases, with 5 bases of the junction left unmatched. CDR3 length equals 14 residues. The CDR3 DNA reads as TGCGCCAGCAGCTTGGAGCGGGAGAATTCCGAGCAGTACTTC. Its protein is CASSLERENSEQYF.

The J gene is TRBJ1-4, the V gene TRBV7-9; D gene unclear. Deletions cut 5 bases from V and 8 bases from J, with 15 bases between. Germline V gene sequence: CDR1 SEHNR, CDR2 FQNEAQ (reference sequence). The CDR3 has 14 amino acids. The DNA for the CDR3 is TGTGCCAGCAGCCCGCCCAAGGGCGGCGAAAAACTGTTTTTT. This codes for CASSPPKGGEKLFF.

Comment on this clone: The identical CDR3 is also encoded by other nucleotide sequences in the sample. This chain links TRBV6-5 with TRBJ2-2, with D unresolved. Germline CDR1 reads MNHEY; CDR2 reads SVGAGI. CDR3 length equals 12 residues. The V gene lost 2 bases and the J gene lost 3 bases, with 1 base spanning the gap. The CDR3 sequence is CASSYDTGELFF. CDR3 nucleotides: TGTGCCAGCAGTTACGACACCGGGGAGCTGTTTTTT.

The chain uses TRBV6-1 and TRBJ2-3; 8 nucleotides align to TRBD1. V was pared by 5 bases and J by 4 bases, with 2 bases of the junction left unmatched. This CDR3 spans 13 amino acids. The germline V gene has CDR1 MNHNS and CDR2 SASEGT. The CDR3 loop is CASSLTGADTQYF. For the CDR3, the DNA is TGTGCCAGCAGTCTGACAGGGGCAGATACGCAGTATTTT.

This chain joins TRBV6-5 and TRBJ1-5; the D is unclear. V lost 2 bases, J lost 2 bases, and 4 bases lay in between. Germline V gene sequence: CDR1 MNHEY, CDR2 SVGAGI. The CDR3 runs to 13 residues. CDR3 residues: CASSYAGNQPQHF. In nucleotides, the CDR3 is TGTGCCAGCAGTTACGCGGGCAATCAGCCCCAGCATTTT.